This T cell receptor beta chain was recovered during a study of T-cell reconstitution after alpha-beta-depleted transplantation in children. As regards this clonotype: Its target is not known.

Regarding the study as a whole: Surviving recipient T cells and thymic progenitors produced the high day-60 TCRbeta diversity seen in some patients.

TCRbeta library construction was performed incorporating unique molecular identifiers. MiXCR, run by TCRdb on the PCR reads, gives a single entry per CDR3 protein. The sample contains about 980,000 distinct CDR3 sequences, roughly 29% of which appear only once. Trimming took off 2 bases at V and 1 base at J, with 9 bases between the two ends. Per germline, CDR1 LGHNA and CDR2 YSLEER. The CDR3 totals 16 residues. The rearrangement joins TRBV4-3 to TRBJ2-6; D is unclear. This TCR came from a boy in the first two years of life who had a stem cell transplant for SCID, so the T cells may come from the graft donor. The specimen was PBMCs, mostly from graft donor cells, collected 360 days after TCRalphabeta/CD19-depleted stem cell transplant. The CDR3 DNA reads TGCGCCAGCAGCCAACGGACCCCTTCTGGGGCCAACGTCCTGACTTTC. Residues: CASSQRTPSGANVLTF.